These 2 T cell receptor beta chains were sequenced from one sample in a study of OX40 agonist ivuxolimab in advanced cancers. Libraries were built with the immunoSEQ multiplex PCR assay. This is the immuneACCESS table as TCRdb keeps it, with only in-frame sequences that have V and J called. A part of the clones is gone; compared with another copy, unresolved V genes explain less than half, and the rest is unexplained. This sample comprises approximately 48,000 clones, more than 75% of them detected only once. The ten biggest clones cover around 4.2% of the sample. Here the sequenced sample was CD4+ or CD8+ T cells sorted from blood, taken in a trial of the OX40 agonist ivuxolimab. The receptors shown here come from an adult with an advanced solid tumor such as melanoma, head and neck, liver or kidney cancer.

J is TRBJ1-4 and V is TRBV7-9, with a tentative D call TRBD1 (6 bases). In germline, CDR1 is SEHNR, CDR2 FQNEAQ (reference sequence). This CDR3 spans 18 amino acids. V shed 0 bases and J shed 0 bases, with 14 bases lying between them. The CDR3 protein is CASSLAPGQLATNEKLFF. In DNA form, the CDR3 reads TGTGCCAGCAGCTTAGCCCCAGGACAGCTTGCAACTAATGAAAAACTGTTTTTT.

In nucleotides, the CDR3 is TGTGCCAGCTCACCACGACGGGCAGAGCAGTACTTC. Translated: CASSPRRAEQYF. V and J are TRBV18 and TRBJ2-7; no firm D call. V dropped 1 base and J dropped 7 bases, with 8 bases sitting between them. From germline, CDR1 is KGHSH and CDR2 LQKENI. There are 12 residues in the CDR3.